Given below is one TCR beta chain in context. The record originates from a study of monozygotic twins with inflammatory bowel disease. Using the 5' RACE reads, TCRdb records one entry per CDR3 protein without DNA. The listing records 400,000 to 500,000 distinct CDR3 sequences. Per the germline V gene, CDR1 is SGHAT and CDR2 is FQNNGV. The CDR3 length is 15 residues. The sequencing sample was made of blood. This sequence was found in a human donor with ulcerative colitis or Crohn's disease, or a healthy co-twin of an affected twin (not recorded which). This chain uses TRBV11-2 with TRBJ2-3; TCRdb selects TRBD2, and the lack of DNA leaves this call unchecked. The CDR3 region is CASSLPGLRTDTQYF. Complete variable domain (other parts from reference TRBV11-2 and TRBJ2-3): EAGVAQSPRYKIIEKRQSVAFWCNPISGHATLYWYQQILGQGPKLLIQFQNNGVVDDSQLPKDRFSAERLKGVDSTLKIQPAKLEDSAVYLCASSLPGLRTDTQYFGPGTRLTVL.